This paragraph reports one T cell receptor beta chain. This entry is derived from a study of T cell responses to AZD1222 COVID-19 vaccine. Generated by immunoSEQ multiplex PCR, the TCRdb table keeps only in-frame clones and is missing some. The top ten clones hold roughly 6.3% of a sample with around 100,000 clones, roughly 85% of them seen once. Deletions cut 4 bases from V and 0 bases from J, with 12 bases between. The germline V gene encodes CDR1 SGHNT and CDR2 YYREEE (reference sequence). The CDR3 sequence is 15 residues long. The genes are TRBV5-4 and TRBJ2-3; D possibly corresponds to TRBD1 (6 bases). The sequencing used peripheral blood, collected on day 0 of AZD1222 vaccination. The origin of this receptor is an adult in good health. DNA of the CDR3: TGTGCCAGCAGCCAACAGGGTGCTAGCACAGATACGCAGTATTTT. Translated: CASSQQGASTDTQYF.